The subject of this entry is one TCR beta chain. CDR3 length: 16 amino acids. Deletions cut 4 bases from V and 2 bases from J, with 13 bases between. Germline lookup yields CDR1 SGHKS and CDR2 YYEKEE (reference sequence). This record belongs to a study of CD8+ T cells in alopecia areata. Study-wide context: After 6 to 18 months of tofacitinib, follow-up continued 6 months off drug.

Extraction of RNA preceded its reverse transcription into cDNA, which served as the sequencing template. Repertoires were generated with immunoSEQ multiplex PCR, while TCRdb's copy carries only in-frame clones and drops some. This table has hundreds of thousands of clones, approximately 61% appearing once. The sequencing here drew on CD4+ T cells sorted from blood, taken at week 0. The chain is built from TRBV5-5 and TRBJ2-6; maybe TRBD2 (5 bases). This clonotype was obtained from a human donor with alopecia areata. The CDR3 protein is CASSPHLGAGANVLTF. In nucleotides, the CDR3 is TGTGCCAGCAGCCCGCATCTCGGGGCTGGGGCCAACGTCCTGACTTTC.